Given below is one TCR beta chain in context. CDR3 length: 15 residues. Germline V gene sequence: CDR1 KGHSH, CDR2 LQKENI. V lost 3 bases, J lost 6 bases, and 17 bases lay in between. The data stem from a study of blood T cell repertoires in COVID-19. Across the whole study: Acute and convalescent COVID-19 specimens originated in the United States, Italy and Spain.

Original analysis: Estimated nucleated cell counts came from reference gene primer amplification. Generated by immunoSEQ multiplex PCR, the TCRdb table keeps only in-frame clones and is missing some. V, J and clone size are taken as reported in that table, and D and trimming were inferred from the DNA itself. This table holds 250,000 or so clones, 88% found once. V and J are TRBV18 and TRBJ1-1; possibly TRBD1 for D (6 bases). What was sequenced was peripheral blood. This receptor was identified in a woman in her 30s with acute or convalescent COVID-19. The CDR3 sequence is CASSPKTGWASEAFF. CDR3 DNA sequence: TGTGCCAGCTCACCGAAGACAGGATGGGCGTCTGAAGCTTTCTTT.